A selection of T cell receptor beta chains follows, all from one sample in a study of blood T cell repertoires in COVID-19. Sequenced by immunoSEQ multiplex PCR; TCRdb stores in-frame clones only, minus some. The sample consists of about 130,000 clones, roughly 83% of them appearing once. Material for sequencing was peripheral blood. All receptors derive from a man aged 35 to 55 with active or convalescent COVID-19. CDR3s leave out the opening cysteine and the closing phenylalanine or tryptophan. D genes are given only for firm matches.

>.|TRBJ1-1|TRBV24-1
ATSDLGDTEAF
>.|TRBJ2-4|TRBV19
ASSRSGQIKNIQY
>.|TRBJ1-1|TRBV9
ASSAQGNTEAF
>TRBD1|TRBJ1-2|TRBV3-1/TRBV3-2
ASSSGGAYGYT
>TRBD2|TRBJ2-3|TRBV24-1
ATSEGLEALYTQY
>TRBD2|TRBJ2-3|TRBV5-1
ASSRSGGRGTQY
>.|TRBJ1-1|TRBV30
AWSVEGYTEAF
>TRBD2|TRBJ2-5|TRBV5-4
ASSFASGRSETQY
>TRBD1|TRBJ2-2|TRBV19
ATRDRPNTGELF
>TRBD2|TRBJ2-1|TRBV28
ASSPRGGAYNEQF
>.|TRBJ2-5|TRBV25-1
ASSLFEETQY
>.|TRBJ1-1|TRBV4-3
ASSHETAGKAF
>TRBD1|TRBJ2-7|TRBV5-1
ASSSGQGAGEQY
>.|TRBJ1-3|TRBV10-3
AIRGGSNSGNTIY
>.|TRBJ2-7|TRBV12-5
ASRGLNEQY
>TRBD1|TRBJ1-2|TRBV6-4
ASSDDRGYGYT
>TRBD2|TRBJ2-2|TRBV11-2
ASSLGLAGSGELF
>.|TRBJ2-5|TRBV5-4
ASSLESQLRQETQY
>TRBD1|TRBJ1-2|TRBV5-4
ASSLGSGGLDYGYT
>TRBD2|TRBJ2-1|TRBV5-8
ASSPRLAGMMNEQF
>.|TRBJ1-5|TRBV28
ASKEGVNQPQH
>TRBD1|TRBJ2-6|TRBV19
ASSQTTGGSGANVLT
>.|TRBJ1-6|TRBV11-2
ASSTRTDSPLH
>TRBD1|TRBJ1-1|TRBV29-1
SVAQGPNTEAF
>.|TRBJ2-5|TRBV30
AWSQGQETQY
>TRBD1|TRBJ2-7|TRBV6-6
ASSPRTGGLGEQY
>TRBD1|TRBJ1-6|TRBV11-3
ASSRNPGGVSDSPLH
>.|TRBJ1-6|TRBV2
ASSEARAYNSPLH
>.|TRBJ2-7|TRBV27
ARCRVRVSNEQY
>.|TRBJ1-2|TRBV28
ASSLGGANPTYGYT
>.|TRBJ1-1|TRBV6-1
ASSEGLQGL
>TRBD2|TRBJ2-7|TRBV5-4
ASSSPGLEREQY
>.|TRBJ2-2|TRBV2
ASNDPPGDTGELF
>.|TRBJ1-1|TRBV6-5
ASSTSTGNTEAF
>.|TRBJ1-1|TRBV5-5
ASSLGAGGGTEAF
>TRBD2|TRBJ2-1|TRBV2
ASSGRTSGVNEQF
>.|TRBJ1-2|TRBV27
ASSRMAGYGYT
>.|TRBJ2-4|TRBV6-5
ASRMLGGKNIQY
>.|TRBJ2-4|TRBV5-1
ASSSPPGDLAKNIQY
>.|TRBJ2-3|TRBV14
ASSPSYVGRDTQY
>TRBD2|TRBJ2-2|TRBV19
ASNRLAGGRTGELF
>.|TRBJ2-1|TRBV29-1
SVTSGGREQF
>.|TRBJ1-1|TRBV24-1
ATSDGQNTEAF
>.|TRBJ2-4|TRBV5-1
ASSSGTGAHIQY
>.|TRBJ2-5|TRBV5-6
ASSYDVRQETQY
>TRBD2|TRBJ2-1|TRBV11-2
ASSPRTSGGVRNEQF
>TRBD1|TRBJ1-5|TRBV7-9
ASSLGTGVSNQPQH
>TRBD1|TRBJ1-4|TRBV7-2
ASSLAAGTGGAWKKLF
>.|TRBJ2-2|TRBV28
ASKRGGGTGELF
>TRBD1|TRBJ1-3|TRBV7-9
ASSLATGTGYGNTIY
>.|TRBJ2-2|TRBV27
ASTHLWAPIGELF
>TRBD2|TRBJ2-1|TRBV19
ASSRDLGRDEQF
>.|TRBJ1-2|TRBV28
ASSPGGGGYGYT
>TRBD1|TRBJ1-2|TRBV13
ASSSKGDREVPHYGYT
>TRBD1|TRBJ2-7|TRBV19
ASSRDRGRGYEQY
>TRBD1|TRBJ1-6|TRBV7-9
ASSLLGQVNSPLH
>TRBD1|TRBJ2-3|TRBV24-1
ATSDSGTGHYNTQY